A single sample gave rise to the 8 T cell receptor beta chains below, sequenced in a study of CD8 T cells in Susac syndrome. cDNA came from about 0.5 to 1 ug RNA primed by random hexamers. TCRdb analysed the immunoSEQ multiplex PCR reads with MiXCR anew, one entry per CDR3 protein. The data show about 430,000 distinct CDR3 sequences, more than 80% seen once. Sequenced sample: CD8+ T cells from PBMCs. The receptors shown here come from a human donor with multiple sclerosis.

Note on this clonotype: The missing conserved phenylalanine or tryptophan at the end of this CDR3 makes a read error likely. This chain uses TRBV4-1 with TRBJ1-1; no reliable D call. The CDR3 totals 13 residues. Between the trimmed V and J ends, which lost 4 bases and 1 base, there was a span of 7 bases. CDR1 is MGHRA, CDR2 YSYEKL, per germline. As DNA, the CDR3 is TGCGCCAGCAGCCGAGAGGGGAACACTGAAGCTTTCCTT. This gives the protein CASSREGNTEAFL.

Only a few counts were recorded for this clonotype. The CDR3 loop reads CASRERGYTGELFF. The CDR3 region has the DNA TGTGCCAGCAGAGAGCGGGGGTACACCGGGGAGCTGTTTTTT. The gene calls are TRBV6-1 and TRBJ2-2, with 8 bases aligning to TRBD2. Unmatched junction bases numbered 3, after V lost 6 bases and J lost 3 bases. CDR3 length: 14 residues. Germline V gene sequence: CDR1 MNHNS, CDR2 SASEGT.

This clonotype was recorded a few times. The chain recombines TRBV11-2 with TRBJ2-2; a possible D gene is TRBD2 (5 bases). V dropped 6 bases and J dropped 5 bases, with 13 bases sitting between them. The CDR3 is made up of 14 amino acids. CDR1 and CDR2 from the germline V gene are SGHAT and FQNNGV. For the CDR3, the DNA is TGTGCCAGCAGTCCTTTACTAGAAACCGGGGAGCTGTTTTTT. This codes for CASSPLLETGELFF.

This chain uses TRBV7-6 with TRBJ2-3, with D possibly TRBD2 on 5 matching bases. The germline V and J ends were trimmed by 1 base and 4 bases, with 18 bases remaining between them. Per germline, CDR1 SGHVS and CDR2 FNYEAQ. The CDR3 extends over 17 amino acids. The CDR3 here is CASSLDLGSEGADTQYF. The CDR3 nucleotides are TGTGCCAGCAGCTTAGATTTAGGGTCCGAGGGAGCAGATACGCAGTATTTT.

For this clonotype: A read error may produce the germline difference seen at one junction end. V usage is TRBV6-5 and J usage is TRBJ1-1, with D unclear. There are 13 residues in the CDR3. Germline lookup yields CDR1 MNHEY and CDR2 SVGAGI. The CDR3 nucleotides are TGTGTCAGCCGGAGGATTGGGGACACTGAAGCTTTCTTT. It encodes CVSRRIGDTEAFF.

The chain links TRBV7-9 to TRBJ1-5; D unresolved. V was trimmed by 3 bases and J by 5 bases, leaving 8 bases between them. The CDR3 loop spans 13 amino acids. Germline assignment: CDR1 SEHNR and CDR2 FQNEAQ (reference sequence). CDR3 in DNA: TGTGCCAGCAGCTTTGACCATTATCAGCCCCAGCATTTT. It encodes CASSFDHYQPQHF.

CDR3 loop: CSASTSGRVSLSDTQYF. In nucleotides, the CDR3 is TGCAGTGCTAGCACTAGCGGGAGGGTCTCTCTATCAGATACGCAGTATTTT. The chain is built from TRBV20-1 and TRBJ2-3; TRBD2 matches 13 bases. Looked up from germline, CDR1 is DFQATT and CDR2 is SNEGSKA (reference sequence). The ends lost 3 bases at V and 4 bases at J; junction bases unmatched: 10. CDR3 size: 17 residues.

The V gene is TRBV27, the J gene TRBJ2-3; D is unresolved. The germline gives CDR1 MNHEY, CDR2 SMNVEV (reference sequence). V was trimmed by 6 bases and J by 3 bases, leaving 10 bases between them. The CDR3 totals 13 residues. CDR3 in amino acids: CASSHLRTDTQYF. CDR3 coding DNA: TGTGCCAGCAGCCATCTTCGAACAGATACGCAGTATTTT.